This is a list of T cell receptor beta chains from one sample in a study of cytomegalovirus exposure and HLA in healthy donors. Method: immunoSEQ multiplex PCR; TCRdb's copy keeps in-frame clones and lacks some. The sample consists of 100,000 to 150,000 clones, around three quarters of them appearing once. What was sequenced was PBMCs. These receptors all come from a man between 40 and 49 years old in good health and CMV-seronegative. Each CDR3 is given with its conserved first and last residue. Fields, in order: J gene, clone size, V gene, D gene, CDR3 DNA, CDR3 protein. The D gene is left open where the match is weak. Rows give clone size only sometimes, using once, few, many, or a class for an expanded clone.

j_call: TRBJ2-1
clone_size: NA
v_call: TRBV6-5
d_call: NA
cdr3_nt: TGTGCCAGCAGACTCGACGGAGGTCTCTACAATGAGCAGTTCTTC
cdr3_aa: CASRLDGGLYNEQFF

j_call: TRBJ2-2
clone_size: NA
v_call: TRBV6-1
d_call: TRBD2
cdr3_nt: TGTGCCAGCAGTGATGACCGAGCGGGGGTCGGGGAGCTGTTTTTT
cdr3_aa: CASSDDRAGVGELFF

j_call: TRBJ1-2
clone_size: NA
v_call: TRBV28
d_call: TRBD1
cdr3_nt: TGTGCCAGCGGAAACCGGGACAGGGGGCTAGATGGCTACACCTTC
cdr3_aa: CASGNRDRGLDGYTF

j_call: TRBJ1-1
clone_size: NA
v_call: TRBV5-1
d_call: TRBD1
cdr3_nt: TGCGCCAGCAGCTTGGGGGGACAGGGGTCTGAAGCTTTCTTT
cdr3_aa: CASSLGGQGSEAFF

j_call: TRBJ2-1
clone_size: NA
v_call: TRBV30
d_call: TRBD2
cdr3_nt: TGTGCCTGGAGCGAGGGACTAGCGGGTACAGATGAGCAGTTCTTC
cdr3_aa: CAWSEGLAGTDEQFF

j_call: TRBJ1-1
clone_size: NA
v_call: TRBV4-1
d_call: TRBD1
cdr3_nt: TGCGCCAGCAGCCAAGATCAGGGGGCCCCAAAGTCGAACACTGAAGCTTTCTTT
cdr3_aa: CASSQDQGAPKSNTEAFF

j_call: TRBJ2-3
clone_size: NA
v_call: TRBV6-5
d_call: NA
cdr3_nt: TGTGCCAGCAGCCTACCTGGGACTGGAAATACGCAGTATTTT
cdr3_aa: CASSLPGTGNTQYF

j_call: TRBJ1-2
clone_size: NA
v_call: TRBV30
d_call: NA
cdr3_nt: TGTGCCTGGAGCCCCCCCCAGGGTTCCTCCTATGGCTACACCTTC
cdr3_aa: CAWSPPQGSSYGYTF

j_call: TRBJ2-1
clone_size: NA
v_call: TRBV15
d_call: TRBD1
cdr3_nt: TGTGCCACCAGCGGGTTCCGGGACAGATACAATGAGCAGTTCTTC
cdr3_aa: CATSGFRDRYNEQFF

j_call: TRBJ2-1
clone_size: once
v_call: TRBV5-8
d_call: TRBD2
cdr3_nt: TGTGCCAGCAGCTTTAAAACGGGGAGGGTCTACAATGAGCAGTTCTTC
cdr3_aa: CASSFKTGRVYNEQFF

j_call: TRBJ1-3
clone_size: NA
v_call: TRBV4-2
d_call: NA
cdr3_nt: TGTGCCAGCAGCCAAGTCAGCGGCTCACTTCAAGACACCATATATTTT
cdr3_aa: CASSQVSGSLQDTIYF

j_call: TRBJ2-1
clone_size: once
v_call: TRBV7-9
d_call: TRBD2
cdr3_nt: TGTGCCAGCAGCAAGGGACTAGCGGGGAGAACCTACAATGAGCAGTTCTTC
cdr3_aa: CASSKGLAGRTYNEQFF

j_call: TRBJ1-4
clone_size: NA
v_call: TRBV5-4
d_call: NA
cdr3_nt: TGTGCCAGCAGCTTGGGTACAAATTCTAATGAAAAACTGTTTTTT
cdr3_aa: CASSLGTNSNEKLFF

j_call: TRBJ2-5
clone_size: NA
v_call: TRBV9
d_call: NA
cdr3_nt: TGTGCCAGCAGCGGAACGGGCGGGGTCCAAGAGACCCAGTACTTC
cdr3_aa: CASSGTGGVQETQYF

j_call: TRBJ2-2
clone_size: NA
v_call: TRBV19
d_call: NA
cdr3_nt: TGTGCCAGTATTAGTAACACCGGGGAGCTGTTTTTT
cdr3_aa: CASISNTGELFF

j_call: TRBJ2-7
clone_size: once
v_call: TRBV20-1
d_call: TRBD1
cdr3_nt: TGCAGTGCAATACAGGGGACCGAGCAGTACTTC
cdr3_aa: CSAIQGTEQYF

j_call: TRBJ2-1
clone_size: NA
v_call: TRBV25-1
d_call: NA
cdr3_nt: TGTGCCAGCAGTGAACTCTCGGACTGGACCAATGAGCAGTTCTTC
cdr3_aa: CASSELSDWTNEQFF

j_call: TRBJ1-1
clone_size: NA
v_call: TRBV6-1
d_call: NA
cdr3_nt: TGTGCCAGTCTCGACGAGACTGAGGCTTTCTTT
cdr3_aa: CASLDETEAFF

j_call: TRBJ2-5
clone_size: NA
v_call: TRBV7-2
d_call: TRBD2
cdr3_nt: TGTGCCAGCAGCTTAGCGGGGGGGGTATGGGAGACCCAGTACTTC
cdr3_aa: CASSLAGGVWETQYF

j_call: TRBJ2-2
clone_size: NA
v_call: TRBV19
d_call: TRBD1
cdr3_nt: TGTGCCAGTAGTATCGGGCGGACAGGGAACACCGGGGAGCTGTTTTTT
cdr3_aa: CASSIGRTGNTGELFF

j_call: TRBJ1-6
clone_size: once
v_call: TRBV6-5
d_call: TRBD1
cdr3_nt: TGTGCCAGCGGCCGGGACAGCTATAATTCACCCCTCCACTTT
cdr3_aa: CASGRDSYNSPLHF

j_call: TRBJ2-7
clone_size: NA
v_call: TRBV7-2
d_call: TRBD2
cdr3_nt: TGTGCCAGCAGCTCTGATGGGCGACTAGCGGGGGGATACGAGCAGTACTTC
cdr3_aa: CASSSDGRLAGGYEQYF

j_call: TRBJ2-2
clone_size: NA
v_call: TRBV7-2
d_call: NA
cdr3_nt: TGTGCCAGCAGCACTTATCAGGGCGGGGAGCTGTTTTTT
cdr3_aa: CASSTYQGGELFF

j_call: TRBJ2-7
clone_size: NA
v_call: TRBV7-2
d_call: NA
cdr3_nt: TGTGCCAGCAGCTTACTCTTCGAGCAGTACTTC
cdr3_aa: CASSLLFEQYF

j_call: TRBJ1-3
clone_size: NA
v_call: TRBV28
d_call: TRBD1
cdr3_nt: TGTGCCAGCAGCATACAGGGGTACACCATATATTTT
cdr3_aa: CASSIQGYTIYF

j_call: TRBJ1-2
clone_size: NA
v_call: TRBV7-2
d_call: TRBD1
cdr3_nt: TGTGCCAGCAGCCCAGAGACAGGGAAGGGGGTATATGGCTACACCTTC
cdr3_aa: CASSPETGKGVYGYTF

j_call: TRBJ1-1
clone_size: NA
v_call: TRBV5-1
d_call: NA
cdr3_nt: TGCGCCAGCAGCTTAAGTGGCATGAACACTGAAGCTTTCTTT
cdr3_aa: CASSLSGMNTEAFF

j_call: TRBJ1-1
clone_size: NA
v_call: TRBV5-1
d_call: NA
cdr3_nt: TGCGCCAGCAGCTTGGCTGGGACAAACCTGAACACTGAAGCTTTCTTT
cdr3_aa: CASSLAGTNLNTEAFF

j_call: TRBJ1-1
clone_size: NA
v_call: TRBV5-1
d_call: NA
cdr3_nt: TGCGCCAGCAGCTTGGGGGGGGGCTGGGGCACTGAAGCTTTCTTT
cdr3_aa: CASSLGGGWGTEAFF

j_call: TRBJ1-4
clone_size: NA
v_call: TRBV7-9
d_call: NA
cdr3_nt: TGTGCCAGCAGCTTAAGTGGGTGGACAGACGAAAAACTGTTTTTT
cdr3_aa: CASSLSGWTDEKLFF

j_call: TRBJ1-1
clone_size: NA
v_call: TRBV9
d_call: TRBD1
cdr3_nt: TGTGCCAGCAGCGTCTGGGACAGGGGAGAAGCTTTCTTT
cdr3_aa: CASSVWDRGEAFF